This is a list of T cell receptor beta chains from one sample in a study of cytomegalovirus exposure and HLA in healthy donors. TCRdb's copy holds only in-frame clones and misses some; the assay was immunoSEQ multiplex PCR. In the table there are around 78,000 clones, about 88% of which are singletons. The material sequenced was PBMCs. All receptors derive from a woman aged 45 to 65 in good health and CMV-seronegative. Each CDR3 is given with its conserved first and last residue. The D gene is left open where the match is weak. The size entry is marked missing in some rows and otherwise reads once, few, many or a size class.

clone size	D gene	J gene	V gene	CDR3 protein	CDR3 DNA
once	TRBD2	TRBJ2-1	TRBV5-1	CASSLSGLAGVSIEQFF	TGCGCCAGCAGCTTGTCTGGACTAGCGGGAGTATCTATCGAGCAGTTCTTC
-	-	TRBJ2-5	TRBV4-1	CASSQAGFETQYF	TGCGCCAGCAGCCAGGCCGGGTTTGAGACCCAGTACTTC
-	-	TRBJ1-5	TRBV7-2	CASSLNKGVQPQHF	TGTGCCAGCAGCCTGAACAAGGGGGTACAGCCCCAGCATTTT
-	TRBD1	TRBJ1-2	TRBV30	CAWVTGDNYGYTF	TGTGCCTGGGTGACAGGGGATAACTATGGCTACACCTTC
-	TRBD1	TRBJ1-1	TRBV29-1	CSVGTGNTEAFF	TGCAGCGTTGGGACAGGGAACACTGAAGCTTTCTTT
once	-	TRBJ2-7	TRBV10-3	CAISDGRQGNYEQYF	TGTGCCATCAGTGACGGGAGGCAGGGGAACTACGAGCAGTACTTC
-	-	TRBJ1-1	TRBV9	CASSVAGEEAFF	TGTGCCAGCAGCGTAGCTGGGGAGGAGGCTTTCTTT
-	-	TRBJ2-2	TRBV7-2	CASSPGQTANTGELFF	TGTGCCAGCAGCCCCGGACAGACCGCGAACACCGGGGAGCTGTTTTTT
once	TRBD1	TRBJ1-3	TRBV5-1	CASSFGTGFGNTIYF	TGCGCCAGCAGCTTTGGGACAGGGTTTGGGAACACCATATATTTT
-	-	TRBJ1-1	TRBV2	CASSETGGTEAFF	TGTGCCAGCAGTGAGACAGGAGGAACTGAAGCTTTCTTT
-	TRBD2	TRBJ2-7	TRBV7-2	CASTHRGGYEQYF	TGTGCCAGCACCCACCGGGGGGGCTACGAGCAGTACTTC
-	TRBD2	TRBJ2-3	TRBV2	CASQTRSGSSDTQYF	TGTGCCAGCCAGACCCGTAGCGGGAGCTCAGATACGCAGTATTTT
-	TRBD1	TRBJ1-5	TRBV28	CASSWRQGGQPQHF	TGTGCCAGCAGTTGGCGACAGGGGGGACAGCCCCAGCATTTT
-	TRBD2	TRBJ2-1	TRBV28	CASSGGLAGINEQFF	TGTGCCAGCAGTGGTGGACTAGCGGGGATCAATGAGCAGTTCTTC
-	-	TRBJ2-5	TRBV7-9	CASSRGGQETQYF	TGTGCCAGCAGCCGCGGTGGACAAGAGACCCAGTACTTC
-	TRBD1	TRBJ1-2	TRBV27	CASSSLDRGHGYTF	TGTGCCAGCAGTTCACTGGACAGGGGGCATGGCTACACCTTC
-	-	TRBJ1-2	TRBV28	CASSLTGSLQEPNYGYTF	TGTGCCAGCAGCCTCACTGGATCACTACAGGAGCCCAACTATGGCTACACCTTC
-	TRBD2	TRBJ2-1	TRBV19	CASTPGTSGNNEQFF	TGTGCCAGTACCCCTGGGACTAGCGGGAACAATGAGCAGTTCTTC
-	TRBD1	TRBJ2-7	TRBV2	CASRQGAGEQYF	TGTGCCAGCAGACAGGGGGCCGGGGAGCAGTACTTC
-	TRBD1	TRBJ2-2	TRBV5-4	CASSFPGQGIGGELFF	TGTGCCAGCAGCTTCCCGGGACAGGGGATTGGCGGGGAGCTGTTTTTT
-	-	TRBJ2-1	TRBV10-1	CASSEFRPGSPGWGKNEQFF	TGCGCCAGCAGTGAATTCCGCCCGGGTTCCCCGGGGTGGGGAAAAAATGAGCAGTTCTTC
-	-	TRBJ1-1	TRBV18	CASSPLSDTEAFF	TGTGCCAGCTCACCACTGTCGGACACTGAAGCTTTCTTT
-	TRBD1	TRBJ1-5	TRBV28	CASRRQGDEGRNQPQHF	TGTGCCAGCAGAAGACAGGGGGACGAGGGGCGCAATCAGCCCCAGCATTTT
-	-	TRBJ2-7	TRBV20-1	CSAMGDYEQYF	TGCAGTGCTATGGGGGACTACGAGCAGTACTTC
-	-	TRBJ1-2	TRBV2	CASGSGGTVFGYTF	TGTGCCAGCGGTTCTGGAGGAACTGTTTTTGGCTACACCTTC
-	TRBD2	TRBJ2-7	TRBV2	CASSDRGGYSYEQYF	TGTGCCAGCAGTGATAGGGGAGGGTATTCCTACGAGCAGTACTTC
-	TRBD1	TRBJ1-2	TRBV12-5	CASGFRTGNTYGYTF	TGTGCTAGTGGTTTCCGGACAGGGAACACCTATGGCTACACCTTC
-	-	TRBJ2-1	TRBV2	CASSEELREQFF	TGTGCCAGCAGTGAGGAGCTTCGGGAGCAGTTCTTC
-	-	TRBJ2-3	TRBV7-3	CASSLAAGTTDTQYF	TGTGCCAGCAGCTTGGCTGCGGGGACCACAGATACGCAGTATTTT
-	TRBD1	TRBJ1-1	TRBV18	CASSPQGANIDTEAFF	TGTGCCAGCTCACCGCAGGGGGCTAATATCGACACTGAAGCTTTCTTT
-	TRBD2	TRBJ2-1	TRBV11-2	CASSFAGGPLNEQFF	TGTGCCAGCAGCTTTGCGGGAGGGCCTTTGAATGAGCAGTTCTTC
-	TRBD2	TRBJ2-1	TRBV7-2	CASSLTGRELYEQFF	TGTGCCAGCAGCTTAACGGGGCGGGAGTTATATGAGCAGTTCTTC
-	-	TRBJ1-2	TRBV5-6	CASSPDPGVQGYTF	TGTGCCAGCAGCCCCGACCCCGGGGTTCAAGGCTACACCTTC
-	-	TRBJ2-7	TRBV27	CASSFNPRLYEQYF	TGTGCCAGCAGTTTTAACCCCCGTCTCTACGAGCAGTACTTC
-	TRBD1	TRBJ1-1	TRBV28	CASTYRGTEAFF	TGTGCCAGCACCTACAGGGGCACTGAAGCTTTCTTT
-	TRBD2	TRBJ2-7	TRBV4-1	CASSRTPWGRLAGGNEQYF	TGCGCCAGCAGCCGTACCCCCTGGGGAAGACTAGCGGGAGGGAACGAGCAGTACTTC
-	TRBD2	TRBJ2-3	TRBV6-5	CASSYRTSGSDTQYF	TGTGCCAGCAGTTACAGGACTAGCGGGTCAGATACGCAGTATTTT
-	TRBD2	TRBJ2-1	TRBV7-9	CASSSTSLAGGSDEQFF	TGTGCCAGCAGCTCAACTTCACTAGCGGGTGGCAGCGATGAGCAGTTCTTC
-	-	TRBJ2-7	TRBV19	CASSHRASYEQYF	TGTGCCAGTAGTCACAGAGCCTCCTACGAGCAGTACTTC
-	-	TRBJ1-2	TRBV28	CASSTGRGYTF	TGTGCCAGCAGTACAGGACGTGGCTACACCTTC
-	TRBD2	TRBJ2-3	TRBV7-9	CASSLKGSGRTDTQYF	TGTGCCAGCAGCTTAAAGGGTAGCGGGAGAACAGATACGCAGTATTTT